Described below is a single T cell receptor (beta chain) sequence and its context. This specimen includes other DNA sequences encoding the same CDR3. How the authors handled the data: It was from reference gene primer amplification that nucleated cell counts were estimated. TCRdb's copy holds only in-frame clones and misses some; the assay was immunoSEQ multiplex PCR. That table supplies the V and J calls and clone size; D and trimming were determined from the DNA. The repertoire holds 100,000 to 150,000 clones, 88% seen once, with less than 2.5% in the top ten. This sample was included in a study of blood T cell repertoires in COVID-19. The wider study: Donors in the United States, Italy and Spain gave samples during acute or convalescent COVID-19.

J gave up 5 bases and V 6 bases, and 3 bases lay outside the gene matches. From germline, CDR1 is MDHEN and CDR2 SYDVKM. CDR3 size: 13 residues. The source of this sequence is a man between 65 and 85 years old with active COVID-19. Sequencing was carried out using peripheral blood. The chain recombines TRBV28 with TRBJ1-2; TRBD1 matches at 10 bases. The chain's CDR3 is CASRTGGGYGYTF. The CDR3 coding sequence is TGTGCCAGCAGGACAGGGGGCGGGTATGGCTACACCTTC.